This entry describes one TCR beta chain. The antigen it binds to is not known. Base qualities are not at hand, and no much larger clone is one base apart. CDR3 length: 15 amino acids, cysteine to phenylalanine. Left in the record is the CDR3 DNA by itself, 45 bases read in frame from the first base. CDR1 and CDR2, looked up from the germline V gene, are MDHEN and SYDVKM. V was cut back by 5 bases and J by 5 bases, leaving a gap of 15 bases between them. The data are from a study of blood T cell repertoires in COVID-19 (TCRdb year 2020). For the study in its entirety: Collaborator samples came from the United States, Italy and Spain and covered acute and convalescent phases of COVID-19. The prospective study material was composed of cDNA or gDNA derived from T cells, B-cell-depleted T cells, or PBMCs. Deeply sampled blood TCRbeta repertoires from subjects exposed to, actively infected with, or recovered from COVID-19 were included in the dataset. The repertoires were made available in a free public database intended to serve as a resource for research on the immune response to SARS-CoV-2. Samples were obtained from the ongoing ImmuneRACE study (first 160 participants) and from 1,200 or so subjects provided by 6 global collaborators. A de-identified subject ID, COVID-19 status, age in years and sex were almost always included in the sample metadata. Where HLA class I and class II types were available, the types were taken from metadata supplied by the sample provider, not from assay-based typing. Broader findings and caveats from the paper: Clinical and demographic metadata were provided uncurated, with the amount varying by source and participant.

The immunoSEQ Assay, a bias-controlled multiplex PCR, was used to amplify TCRbeta CDR3 regions from genomic DNA. For the original study's pipeline: Within the assay, amplification of reference gene primers was used to estimate how many nucleated cells each sample contained. To quantify the absolute abundance of each unique TCRbeta CDR3 rearrangement, sequence reads were collapsed and filtered. For each sample, productive Simpson clonality was calculated by taking the square root of Simpson's diversity index across productive rearrangements. TCRdb retrieved this table from immuneACCESS and kept in-frame rearrangements only. Not all clones are present; in checked studies, unresolved V genes account for under half, and no reason is known for the remainder. Clonal size and the V and J genes are those of that table, whereas D and trimming came from the DNA. The sample table shows over 120,000 clones, and over 70% are seen once. Of the sample, roughly 10% is held by the ten largest clones.

Enrolling through a virtual design, the prospective study's participants ranged in age from roughly 18 to 89 years and lived across approximately 25 United States geographic areas. To assign participants to cohorts, the prospective study relied on clinical history that participants themselves reported in a screening survey and a study questionnaire. Recovered participants in ImmuneRACE Cohort 3 were defined by two consecutive negative NP/OP PCR tests, clearance by a healthcare professional, or resolution of symptoms. Mobile phlebotomists in the prospective study collected whole blood, serum and a nasopharyngeal or oropharyngeal swab from every participant. Prospective study participants could optionally give additional blood draws and questionnaires over an approximately two-month period. Prospective study blood samples were shipped either frozen or at room temperature before DNA extraction.

The chain was built from TRBV28 and TRBJ1-4, with no D gene named confidently. This receptor was taken from a man between 60 and 75 years old who had recovered from COVID-19. The sample consisted of PBMCs or T cells enriched from blood (not recorded which). The CDR3 protein is CASSPSLDLNEKLFF. The sequenced DNA: TGTGCCAGCAGTCCCTCCCTGGACTTAAATGAAAAACTGTTTTTT.